The clone carrying this T cell receptor beta chain was counted a few times. The antigen is undetermined. This specimen belongs to a study of shared clonotypes between healthy human individuals. Whole-study results and caveats: The researchers took only blood, and tissue repertoires probably look different.

It was at deep level that the assay was run. In the original processing: ImmunoSEQ yielded junction-only sequences lacking quality scores, so filtering differed. Profiling relied on immunoSEQ multiplex PCR, and the TCRdb table lists in-frame clones only, not all of them. That table gives V, J and clone size, and the DNA gave D and trimming. The sample yields about 470,000 clones, 70% to 80% seen once. The V segment lost 0 bases and the J segment 8 bases; nucleotides outside the gene matches: 8. CDR1 and CDR2 from the germline V gene are LGHNA and YSLEER. The length of the CDR3 is 15 residues. Sequencing used PBMCs. The TCR comes from a woman aged 40 to 50 in good health. Some clones in this sample may be carry-over from other donors' samples. The chain links TRBV4-3 to TRBJ1-2, with 8 bases that match TRBD1. Here the CDR3 reads CASSQDMGRGLGYTF. CDR3 nucleotides: TGCGCCAGCAGCCAAGATATGGGCAGGGGGCTGGGCTACACCTTC.